The source of this T cell receptor beta chain is a study of T-cell memory formation after mild COVID-19. Study-wide points: The study detected some responding clones in pre-infection memory, suggesting cross-reactive memory joined.

About this clonotype: Antigen unknown.

5'RACE primed at constant segments yielded TCR alpha and TCR beta cDNA libraries bearing sample barcodes and UMIs. One entry per CDR3 protein, called by TCRdb with MiXCR from the 5' RACE reads. The table has around 200,000 distinct CDR3 sequences, 20% to 25% seen once; the top ten hold under 30%. The sequencing sample was made of PBMCs or a T cell subset sorted from them (not recorded which). This clonotype was sampled from an adult woman who had mild COVID-19 (a few samples of this study predate the infection). Cell type and time point are not known.

CDR3 loop: CASSQIGIEAFF. CDR3 DNA: TGCGCCAGCAGCCAAATCGGTATAGAAGCTTTCTTT. This chain joins TRBV4-1 and TRBJ1-1; D unclear. Trimming took off 2 bases at V and 8 bases at J, with 9 bases between the two ends. CDR1 is MGHRA and CDR2 is YSYEKL in the germline V gene. The CDR3 contains 12 residues.